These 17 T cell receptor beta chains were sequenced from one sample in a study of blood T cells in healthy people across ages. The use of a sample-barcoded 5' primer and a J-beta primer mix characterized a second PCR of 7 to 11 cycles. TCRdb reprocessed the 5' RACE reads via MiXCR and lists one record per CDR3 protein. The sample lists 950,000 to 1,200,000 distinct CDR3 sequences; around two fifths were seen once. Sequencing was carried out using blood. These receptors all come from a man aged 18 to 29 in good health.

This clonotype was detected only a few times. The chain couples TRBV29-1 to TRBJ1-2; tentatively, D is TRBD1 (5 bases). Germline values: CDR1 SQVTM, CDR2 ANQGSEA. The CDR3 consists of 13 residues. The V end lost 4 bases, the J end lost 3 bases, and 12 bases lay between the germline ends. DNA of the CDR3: TGCAGCGTTGTTGGGGGGATTGACTATGGCTACACCTTC. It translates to CSVVGGIDYGYTF.

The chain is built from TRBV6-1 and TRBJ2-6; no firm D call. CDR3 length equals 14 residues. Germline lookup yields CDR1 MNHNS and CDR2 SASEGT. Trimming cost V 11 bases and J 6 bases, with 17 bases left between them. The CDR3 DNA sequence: TGTGCCGGTCGAGACACCCCTGAGGCCAACGTCCTGACTTTC. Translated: CAGRDTPEANVLTF.

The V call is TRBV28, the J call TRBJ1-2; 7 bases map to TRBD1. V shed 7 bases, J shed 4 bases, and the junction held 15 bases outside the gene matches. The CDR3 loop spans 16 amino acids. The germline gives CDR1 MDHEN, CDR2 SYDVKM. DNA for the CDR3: TGTGCCAGCACCTCACAGGGGACCATCCGCTGCTATGGCTACACCTTC. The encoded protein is CASTSQGTIRCYGYTF.

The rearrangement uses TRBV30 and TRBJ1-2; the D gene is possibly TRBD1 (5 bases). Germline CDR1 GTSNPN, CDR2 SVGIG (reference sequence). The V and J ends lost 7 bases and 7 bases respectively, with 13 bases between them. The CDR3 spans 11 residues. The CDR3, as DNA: TGTGCCTCGGGCAGGGATCGTGGCTACACCTTC. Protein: CASGRDRGYTF.

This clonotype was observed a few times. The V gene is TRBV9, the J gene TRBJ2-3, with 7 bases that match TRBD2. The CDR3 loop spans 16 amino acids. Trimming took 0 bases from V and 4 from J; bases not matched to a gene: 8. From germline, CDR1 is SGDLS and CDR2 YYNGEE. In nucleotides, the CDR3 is TGTGCCAGCAGCGTAGGTCCGGGGGGAGGCGCAGATACGCAGTATTTT. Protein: CASSVGPGGGADTQYF.

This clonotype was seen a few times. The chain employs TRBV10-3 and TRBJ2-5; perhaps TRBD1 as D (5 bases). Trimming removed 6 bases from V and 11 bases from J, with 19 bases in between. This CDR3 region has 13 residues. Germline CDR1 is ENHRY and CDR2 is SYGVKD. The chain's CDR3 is CAISLGPHNEQYF. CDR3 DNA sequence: TGTGCCATCAGCTTGGGGCCCCACAATGAGCAGTACTTC.

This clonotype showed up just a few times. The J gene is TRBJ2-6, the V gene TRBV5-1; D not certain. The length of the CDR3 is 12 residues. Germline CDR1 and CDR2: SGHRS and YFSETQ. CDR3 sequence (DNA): TGCGCGTCCACCTCTGGGGCCAACGTCCTGACTTTC. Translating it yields CASTSGANVLTF.

Here the CDR3 reads CASSQDDGVRDTQYF. DNA for the CDR3: TGTGCCAGCAGCCAGGACGACGGCGTTCGGGATACGCAGTATTTT. The rearrangement uses TRBV11-1 and TRBJ2-3, with D uncertain. CDR1 is SGHAT and CDR2 is FQDESV in the germline V gene (reference sequence). V dropped 5 bases and J dropped 6 bases, with 18 bases sitting between them. CDR3 length equals 15 residues.

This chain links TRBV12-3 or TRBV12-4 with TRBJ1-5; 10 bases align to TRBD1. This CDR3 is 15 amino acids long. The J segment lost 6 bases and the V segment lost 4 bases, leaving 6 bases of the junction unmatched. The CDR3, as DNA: TGTGCCAGCAGTTCCTCGGGACAGGGGTTTCAGCCCCAGCATTTT. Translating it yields CASSSSGQGFQPQHF.

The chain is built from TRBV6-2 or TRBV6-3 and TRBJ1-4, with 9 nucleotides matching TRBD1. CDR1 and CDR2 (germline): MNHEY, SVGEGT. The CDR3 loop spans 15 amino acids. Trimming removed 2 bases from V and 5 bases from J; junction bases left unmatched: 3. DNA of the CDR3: TGTGCCAGCAGTTACACCGGGACAGGGAATGAAAAACTGTTTTTT. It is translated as CASSYTGTGNEKLFF.

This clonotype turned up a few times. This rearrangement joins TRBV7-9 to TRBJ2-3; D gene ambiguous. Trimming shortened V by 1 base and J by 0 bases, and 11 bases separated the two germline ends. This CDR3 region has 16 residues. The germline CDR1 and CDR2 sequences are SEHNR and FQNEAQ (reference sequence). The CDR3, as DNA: TGTGCCAGCAGCTTAGTTGGGCGGTCTAGCACAGATACGCAGTATTTT. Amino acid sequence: CASSLVGRSSTDTQYF.

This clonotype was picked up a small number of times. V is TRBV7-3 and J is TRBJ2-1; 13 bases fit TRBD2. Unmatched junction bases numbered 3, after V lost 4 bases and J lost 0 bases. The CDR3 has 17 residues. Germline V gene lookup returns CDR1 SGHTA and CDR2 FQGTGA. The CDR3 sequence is CASSSTSGGPSYNEQFF. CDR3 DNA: TGTGCCAGCAGCTCGACTAGCGGGGGGCCCTCCTACAATGAGCAGTTCTTC.

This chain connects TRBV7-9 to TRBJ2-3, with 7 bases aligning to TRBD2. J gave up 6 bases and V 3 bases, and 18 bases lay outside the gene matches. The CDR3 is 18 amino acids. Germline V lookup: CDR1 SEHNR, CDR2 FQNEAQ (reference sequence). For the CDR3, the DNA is TGTGCCAGCAGCTTCTCCTTACGACAGAGCGGGGCGCAGGATACGCAGTATTTT. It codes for CASSFSLRQSGAQDTQYF.

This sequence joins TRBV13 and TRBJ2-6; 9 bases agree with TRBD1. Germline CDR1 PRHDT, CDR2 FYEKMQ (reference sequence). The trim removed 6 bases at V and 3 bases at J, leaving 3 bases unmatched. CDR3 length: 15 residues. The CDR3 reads CASRRQGVGANVLTF. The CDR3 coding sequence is TGTGCCAGCAGAAGACAGGGGGTTGGGGCCAACGTCCTGACTTTC.

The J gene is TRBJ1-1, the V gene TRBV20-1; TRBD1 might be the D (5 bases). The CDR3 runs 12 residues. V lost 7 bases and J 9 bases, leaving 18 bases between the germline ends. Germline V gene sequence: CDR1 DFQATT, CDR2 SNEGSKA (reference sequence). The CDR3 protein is CSDQTGTLKAFF. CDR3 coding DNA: TGCAGTGACCAAACCGGGACCCTCAAAGCTTTCTTT.

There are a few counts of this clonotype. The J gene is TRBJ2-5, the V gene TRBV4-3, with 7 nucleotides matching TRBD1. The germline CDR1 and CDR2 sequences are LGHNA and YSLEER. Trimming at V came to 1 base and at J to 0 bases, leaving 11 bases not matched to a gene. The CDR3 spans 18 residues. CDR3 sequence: CASSQGLTGTAYQETQYF. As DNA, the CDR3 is TGCGCCAGCAGCCAAGGGCTGACTGGGACAGCGTACCAAGAGACCCAGTACTTC.

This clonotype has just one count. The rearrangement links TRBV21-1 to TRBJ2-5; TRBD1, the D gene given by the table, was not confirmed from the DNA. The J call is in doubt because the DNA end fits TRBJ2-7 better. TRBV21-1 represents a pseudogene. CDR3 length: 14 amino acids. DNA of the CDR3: TGTGCCAGCAGCACCCGAGGGGGCTTTTACGAGCAGTACTTC. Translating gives CASSTRGGFYEQYF.